This T cell receptor beta chain was profiled in a study of cytomegalovirus exposure and HLA in healthy donors (dated by TCRdb to about 2017). Concerning the study at large: In an earlier analysis of about 560 of the donors, 276 Gb of sequence data and just under 120 million unique TCR beta sequences from about 190 million T cells were reported. An early release covering 550 to 700 HLA-typed donors comprised about 290 gigabases of sequencing data and approximately 80 million unique TCR sequences. The genetic ancestry cluster associated with self-reported Caucasian donors included 70% to 85% of the roughly 390 genotyped donors. The study was designed to test whether signatures of past pathogen exposure could be identified by cataloging public T cell receptors. Using immunosequencing, the study profiled T cell repertoires from roughly 650 subjects and related those repertoires to cytomegalovirus serostatus. Besides the first cohort of around 700 subjects, a separate validation cohort made up of 120 or so different subjects was used. To predict cytomegalovirus infection status, the study combined high-throughput TCR immunosequencing, statistical association of individual TCRs with disease status, and machine learning. A later analysis re-analyzed previously published TCR beta repertoires from approximately 670 donors and added high-resolution HLA genotyping to study TCR occurrence patterns. Rather than using new phenotypic data, the later analysis identified candidate immune exposures from TCR beta sequences and from how often those sequences occurred across donors. An earlier analysis of roughly 600 of the donors used high-throughput TCR beta sequencing to judge whether each TCR beta V gene segment behaved as functional or pseudogenic. Donor age, sex, ethnicity and CMV serostatus were collected together with the repertoire data. A later genetic analysis took genome-wide SNP genotypes for about 60% of the roughly 670 donors and used that subset as a discovery cohort. Every discovery cohort repertoire had been produced on one sequencing platform. Class I and class II HLA loci were covered by the typing at four-digit resolution. The number of typed donors differed by locus: roughly 629-630 for A, B, C, DRB1 and DQB1; approximately 520 for DQA1; around 580 for DPA1; and some 430 for DPB1. Several DR-DQ haplotypes were handled as single units for association and clustering because linkage in the cohort was strong. On average, 235,054 unique TCR beta nucleotide sequences were sequenced per donor among 300 to 500 genotyped donors of the cohort, with roughly 18% of those sequences being non-productive. What the study reported, not specific to this receptor: In an earlier analysis of 587 of the donors, most TCR beta V segments were observed in productive rearrangements about 87% or about 30% of the time, broadly matching IMGT annotations. At a false discovery rate of 0.05, a later analysis linked under 20,000 TCR beta sequences to specific HLA alleles. A cluster of highly shared sequence variants was judged likely to be a technical artifact of the sequencing pipeline. For the cohort, immune exposure information was limited to CMV serostatus. Some IMGT-functional V segments, including TRBV6-2 and TRBV6-3, could not be told apart with the 87-base-pair reads, so those segments were excluded. A total of about 180 TCR beta chains were listed by the study as associated with cytomegalovirus. Cytomegalovirus status was reported to be diagnosed by the classifier with high specificity and sensitivity in both the original and validation cohorts. Most TCR sequences were observed very rarely across donors, whereas some public TCRs were present in many individuals. According to a later analysis, TCR association rates differed among HLA loci, with DRB1 alleles showing the most associated TCRs and HLA-C alleles showing the fewest. The authors suggested that the approach could potentially be extended to other disease states and immunological phenotypes. Assigning TCR associations to individual alleles was difficult when HLA alleles, especially DR and DQ, strongly co-occurred. According to a later analysis, most CMV-associated TCR beta chains appeared to be HLA-restricted, and the HLA associations seemed to be driven largely by CMV exposure. In a later analysis, HLA-associated TCR beta chains were found to be more clonally expanded and to have lower generation probabilities than equally common non-associated chains. Because HLA typing was missing for some donors at each locus, association tests included only the typed subset. A few of the identified cytomegalovirus-associated TCR beta chains were confirmed in vitro to be specific for cytomegalovirus antigens. V-gene and J-gene trimming of TCR beta chains was associated with a missense DCLRE1C variant in a later genetic analysis, and the association was replicated in an independent cohort. In this cohort, only TCR beta chains were sequenced, and detectable features were limited by the absence of alpha or paired-chain data. Over 15 rarely observed V segments, including chromosome 9 orphons, were excluded from the earlier analysis of almost 600 of the donors because counts were too low. Linkage disequilibrium might explain the correlated functional status among segregating V segments, but an unknown experimental factor could not be excluded. According to a later analysis, parvovirus B19, influenza, CMV and Epstein-Barr virus appeared linked to several top co-occurrence clusters. A further reported finding was that TCR beta sequences accurately predicted the HLA-A and HLA-B alleles for most subjects in the first cohort. Compared with the roughly 670-donor mean, donors in an Asian-associated ancestry cluster had fewer N-insertions in productive TCRs, according to a later genetic analysis. Roughly uniform sequencing depth across donors was assumed in presence/absence analyses, although this assumption may not hold.

Library creation used the immunoSEQ multiplex PCR assay. For the multiplex PCR, a mixture combining 60 forward primers for TCR Vbeta segments and 13 reverse primers for TCR Jbeta segments was used. A multiplex PCR assay on genomic DNA amplified the CDR3 region of rearranged TCR beta genes. On the Illumina HiSeq System, the amplified TCR beta libraries were sequenced as 87-base-pair reads. The original methods were these. A later analysis tallied 80 million to 95 million unique TCR beta chains across the 666 repertoires, and around 9.9 million of those chains were shared by two or more donors. A nearest-neighbor algorithm error-corrected the raw reads and collapsed the reads into unique sequences, merging closely related sequences to remove PCR and sequencing errors. V, D and J gene segments were assigned by aligning CDR3 sequences to IMGT reference sequences. Each retained sequence needed at least a six-nucleotide match to both a V gene segment and a J gene segment. Rearrangements were classified as productive when the CDR3 lacked stop codons and remained in frame with V and J, and all other rearrangements were classified as non-productive. Following IMGT convention, CDR3 was defined as the stretch from the second conserved V-encoded cysteine to the conserved J-encoded phenylalanine. The earlier analysis of about 640 of the donors excluded any sequence lacking an unambiguous match to a single V gene segment. In an earlier analysis of about 590 of the donors, a V segment was called functional when productive rearrangements were above 56.7%, and segregating when the standard deviation between donors exceeded 5%. A statistical classification framework was built for diagnosing cytomegalovirus status from the catalog of TCR beta chain sequences. In a later analysis, TCR nucleotide sequences were compared against IMGT/GENE-DB human TR gene sequences so that V and J genes could be assigned. The TCRdist pipeline was used in a later analysis to assign CDR3 sequences and most-parsimonious VDJ recombination scenarios. In a later analysis, every TCR beta chain was defined by the combination of its CDR3 amino acid sequence and its V-gene family, and reads without a unique V-gene family were dropped. As a way to deal with suspected cross-contamination and a sequencing artifact, a later analysis dropped 450 to 700 nucleotide sequences that were highly shared and had low generation probability. In a later analysis, a clonal expansion index for each public chain was calculated from normalized within-repertoire ranks of inferred template counts. In a later analysis, generation probabilities were computed using a VDJ recombination model fitted to out-of-frame rearrangements, and the results were checked against IGoR. Hypergeometric tests were used in a later analysis to score TCR-TCR, TCR-HLA and TCR-CMV co-occurrence, with a repertoire-size bias correction applied to the TCR pairs. In a later analysis, false discovery rates were estimated by permuting HLA or CMV assignments 20 times. In a later analysis, co-occurring TCRs were grouped using DBSCAN, with TCRdist sequence similarity added in when clustering inside HLA-allele-positive subsets. Repertoires with fewer than 30,000 or more than 120,000 public chains, plus five repertoires with anomalous nucleotide sharing, were excluded from co-occurrence clustering. TCRdb mirrors the immuneACCESS table, restricted to in-frame sequences. Some clones are absent from its copies; in checked studies, under half trace to an unresolved V gene, and the reason for the others is unknown. The DNA gave D and trimming, while V, J and clone size come from that table. The sample's table covers some 64,000 clones. Over 1.5% of the sample belongs to the ten largest clones.

Including cysteine and phenylalanine, the CDR3 has 13 amino acids. The sequence is cut down to CDR3 DNA, 39 bases in frame from base 1. V and J are truncated by 2 bases and 5 bases respectively, leaving an intervening sequence of 7 bases. For CDR1 and CDR2, the germline V gene (reference sequence) lists MNHNY and SVGAGI. On this clone itself: Its cognate antigen has yet to be identified.

The cohort consisted of more than 650 healthy bone marrow donors. At the time of sampling, all cohort members were nominally healthy, though unrecorded immune exposures were likely present. The donor tested CMV seronegative and was one of the 352 seronegative cohort members. A peripheral blood sample was provided by each donor, and peripheral blood mononuclear cells were used for TCR beta sequencing. The Qiagen DNeasy Blood Extraction Kit was used to extract genomic DNA from the blood cell samples. The chain links TRBV6-6 with TRBJ2-1; matching of 5 bases hints at TRBD2 as the D gene. Material: PBMCs. The sequence was collected from a woman aged 25 to 39 in good health and CMV-seronegative. The CDR3 here reads CASSYNGNNEQFF. Here is the DNA: TGTGCCAGCAGTTACAACGGGAACAATGAGCAGTTCTTC.